The T cell receptor (beta chain) described here comes from a study of blood T cells in healthy people across ages. In the case of this clonotype: What it recognizes is unknown.

Combining a sample-barcoded 5' primer with a J-beta primer mix, a second PCR ran for about 6 to 12 cycles. Using its own MiXCR run on the 5' RACE reads, TCRdb lists one record per CDR3 protein. This sample carries fewer than 900,000 distinct CDR3 sequences, approximately 39% of them seen once, and the ten largest clones take 20% to 25%. Broader study findings: No one knew whether donors had CMV, which possibly confounded expanded clonotype changes.

Sequencing was performed on blood. This clonotype was sampled from a woman between 55 and 75 years old in good health.

The CDR3, as DNA: TGTGCCAGCAGCTTGGGGGACAGGGCTGGGGCCAACGTCCTGACTTTC. Residues: CASSLGDRAGANVLTF. The chain carries TRBV7-9 and TRBJ2-6, with 9 bases lining up with TRBD1. Germline V gives CDR1 SEHNR, CDR2 FQNEAQ (reference sequence). V was pared by 3 bases and J by 2 bases, with 2 bases of the junction left unmatched. The CDR3 totals 16 residues.